This passage covers 2 T cell receptor beta chains from one sample sequenced in a study of blood T cell repertoires in COVID-19. Libraries were prepared by immunoSEQ multiplex PCR; TCRdb keeps only in-frame clonotypes and omits some of them. The sample holds around 250,000 clones, approximately 91% seen once. Sequences were obtained from peripheral blood. These receptors came from a woman aged 35 to 49 who had recovered from COVID-19.

V is TRBV6-6 and J is TRBJ2-1; D ambiguous. CDR3 length: 16 residues. Trimming left V 6 bases short and J 2 bases short, with 17 bases between. Germline V gene sequence: CDR1 MNHNY, CDR2 SVGAGI (reference sequence). The CDR3 spells CASRTPSKAPYNEQFF. Written as DNA, the CDR3 is TGTGCCAGCAGGACACCTTCCAAGGCCCCCTACAATGAGCAGTTCTTC.

This clone was seen only once. The chain recombines TRBV6-1 with TRBJ1-2; 7 nucleotides line up with TRBD1. CDR3 length: 15 amino acids. V dropped 3 bases and J dropped 0; count of bases not matched to a gene: 4. Germline CDR1 and CDR2: MNHNS and SASEGT. For the CDR3, the DNA is TGTGCCAGCAGTGACGCCGGGACAGCTAACTATGGCTACACCTTC. As protein: CASSDAGTANYGYTF.